The T cell receptor beta chain described here comes from a study of cytomegalovirus exposure and HLA in healthy donors. The wider study: Findings of an earlier analysis included roughly 110 million unique TCR beta sequences from around 180 million T cells. Study-wide results and caveats: Among immune exposure information, only CMV serostatus was available.

Both 60 Vbeta primers and 13 Jbeta primers went into the PCR. Generated by immunoSEQ multiplex PCR, the TCRdb table keeps only in-frame clones and is missing some. The table lists around 190,000 clones, roughly 80% of them singletons, with approximately 3% in the top ten. The CDR3 totals 18 residues. The J segment lost 6 bases and the V segment lost 7 bases, leaving 19 bases of the junction unmatched. Per the germline V gene, CDR1 is SGHVS and CDR2 is FQNEAQ. About this clone itself: What it binds is unknown.

The chain joins TRBV7-8 to TRBJ2-2; 8 nucleotides match TRBD2. The sequence came from a woman under 40 in good health and CMV-seropositive. The sequenced sample was PBMCs. The CDR3 region is CASTLKGGGLAVAGELFF. The CDR3 region has the DNA TGTGCCAGCACCCTTAAGGGGGGAGGACTAGCAGTCGCCGGGGAGCTGTTTTTT.